These T cell receptor beta chains were read from a single sample in a study of cytomegalovirus exposure and HLA in healthy donors. Libraries were prepared by immunoSEQ multiplex PCR; TCRdb keeps only in-frame clonotypes and omits some of them. The repertoire has 150,000 or so clones, 65% to 75% of them found once; the top ten carry about 2.7%. Sequenced: PBMCs. Receptors originate from a man younger than 35 in good health and CMV-seronegative. CDR3s include the opening cysteine and the closing phenylalanine or tryptophan. Fields, in order: D gene, clone size, J gene, V gene, CDR3 protein, CDR3 DNA. D genes are given only for firm matches. Clone size is given for some rows only: seen once, a few or many times, or a class if the clone is expanded.

d_call: -; clone_size: -; j_call: TRBJ1-3; v_call: TRBV2; cdr3_aa: CASSEYARSGDTIYF; cdr3_nt: TGTGCCAGCAGTGAATACGCACGGAGTGGAGACACCATATATTTT
d_call: -; clone_size: -; j_call: TRBJ1-1; v_call: TRBV6-1; cdr3_aa: CASSGGGSFMNTEAFF; cdr3_nt: TGTGCCAGCAGTGGAGGCGGGTCCTTCATGAACACTGAAGCTTTCTTT
d_call: -; clone_size: -; j_call: TRBJ1-1; v_call: TRBV2; cdr3_aa: CARGGLRAFF; cdr3_nt: TGTGCCAGGGGGGGACTTCGGGCTTTCTTT
d_call: -; clone_size: -; j_call: TRBJ1-2; v_call: TRBV19; cdr3_aa: CASSIPGTYGYTF; cdr3_nt: TGTGCCAGTAGTATTCCAGGCACCTATGGCTACACCTTC
d_call: -; clone_size: -; j_call: TRBJ2-1; v_call: TRBV7-9; cdr3_aa: CASSPTTGANEQFF; cdr3_nt: TGTGCCAGCAGCCCAACGACGGGAGCCAATGAGCAGTTCTTC
d_call: -; clone_size: -; j_call: TRBJ2-7; v_call: TRBV7-9; cdr3_aa: CASSLASQTTYEQYF; cdr3_nt: TGTGCCAGCAGCTTAGCCTCTCAGACTACCTACGAGCAGTACTTC
d_call: TRBD2; clone_size: once; j_call: TRBJ2-3; v_call: TRBV2; cdr3_aa: CASSAASGGAVDTQYF; cdr3_nt: TGTGCCAGCAGCGCGGCTAGCGGGGGGGCCGTAGATACGCAGTATTTT
d_call: -; clone_size: -; j_call: TRBJ1-2; v_call: TRBV7-9; cdr3_aa: CASSSNGRLNYGYTF; cdr3_nt: TGTGCCAGCAGCTCTAATGGCCGACTAAACTATGGCTACACCTTC
d_call: TRBD2; clone_size: -; j_call: TRBJ2-7; v_call: TRBV7-6; cdr3_aa: CASSFASGGPSSYEQYF; cdr3_nt: TGTGCCAGCAGCTTTGCTAGCGGGGGGCCCAGCTCCTACGAGCAGTACTTC
d_call: TRBD1; clone_size: -; j_call: TRBJ1-1; v_call: TRBV4-3; cdr3_aa: CASSQDTLDRGLNPEAFF; cdr3_nt: TGCGCCAGCAGCCAAGATACCCTAGACAGGGGGCTAAACCCTGAAGCTTTCTTT
d_call: -; clone_size: -; j_call: TRBJ1-2; v_call: TRBV6-6; cdr3_aa: CASSPNYGYTF; cdr3_nt: TGTGCCAGCAGCCCAAACTATGGCTACACCTTC
d_call: -; clone_size: -; j_call: TRBJ1-1; v_call: TRBV28; cdr3_aa: CASSSLQGDSLNTEAFF; cdr3_nt: TGTGCCAGCAGTTCGTTACAGGGTGACAGCTTGAACACTGAAGCTTTCTTT
d_call: -; clone_size: -; j_call: TRBJ1-2; v_call: TRBV6-1; cdr3_aa: CASSEVDHGGRGGYTF; cdr3_nt: TGTGCCAGCAGTGAGGTGGATCATGGGGGCCGGGGTGGCTACACCTTC
d_call: TRBD2; clone_size: once; j_call: TRBJ2-5; v_call: TRBV9; cdr3_aa: CASSVVGRGLGTQYF; cdr3_nt: TGTGCCAGCAGCGTAGTGGGGAGGGGCCTGGGGACCCAGTACTTC
d_call: TRBD1; clone_size: -; j_call: TRBJ1-3; v_call: TRBV14; cdr3_aa: CASSQGGTAYSGNTIYF; cdr3_nt: TGTGCCAGCAGCCAAGGCGGGACAGCTTACTCTGGAAACACCATATATTTT
d_call: -; clone_size: once; j_call: TRBJ1-1; v_call: TRBV7-2; cdr3_aa: CASLRGGDYTEAFF; cdr3_nt: TGTGCCAGCTTACGTGGAGGGGATTACACTGAAGCTTTCTTT
d_call: -; clone_size: -; j_call: TRBJ1-2; v_call: TRBV7-9; cdr3_aa: CASSLVQGSNYGYTF; cdr3_nt: TGTGCCAGCAGCTTAGTCCAGGGATCAAACTATGGCTACACCTTC
d_call: -; clone_size: -; j_call: TRBJ2-7; v_call: TRBV7-9; cdr3_aa: CASSSMGPGEQYF; cdr3_nt: TGTGCCAGCAGCTCCATGGGCCCGGGAGAGCAGTACTTC
d_call: -; clone_size: few; j_call: TRBJ2-1; v_call: TRBV19; cdr3_aa: CASSVQGTSEQFF; cdr3_nt: TGTGCCAGTAGTGTCCAGGGTACGAGTGAGCAGTTCTTC
d_call: -; clone_size: once; j_call: TRBJ1-1; v_call: TRBV6-5; cdr3_aa: CASTSRSGEAFF; cdr3_nt: TGTGCCAGCACCTCTCGCTCAGGGGAAGCTTTCTTT